This record concerns one TCR beta chain sequence. During active infection, Seattle patients enrolled and were then monitored through disease. The data were taken from a study of blood T cell repertoires in COVID-19. Study in general: The samples span acute and convalescent COVID-19 from the United States, Italy and Spain. From T cells, B-cell-depleted T cells, or PBMCs came the material, which was cDNA or gDNA.

Original handling: Nucleated cell number was recorded as an estimate derived from reference gene primer amplification. The table came from immunoSEQ multiplex PCR; TCRdb's copy has only in-frame clones and leaves some out. V, J and clone size were drawn from that table, and D and trimming were deduced from the DNA. The repertoire includes around 60,000 clones, approximately 88% of them detected once, and roughly a sixth sits in the top ten. Germline V gene lookup returns CDR1 MNHEY and CDR2 SVGEGT. There are 14 residues in the CDR3. Trimming took off 2 bases at V and 5 bases at J, with 9 bases between the two ends.

J is TRBJ1-4 and V is TRBV6-2 or TRBV6-3, with D hard to call. Sequencing used peripheral blood. The TCR was taken from a man aged 55 to 70 with COVID-19, enrolled during active disease. The CDR3 is CASSYPGPNEKLFF. Here the CDR3 DNA reads TGTGCCAGCAGTTACCCCGGTCCGAATGAAAAACTGTTTTTT.